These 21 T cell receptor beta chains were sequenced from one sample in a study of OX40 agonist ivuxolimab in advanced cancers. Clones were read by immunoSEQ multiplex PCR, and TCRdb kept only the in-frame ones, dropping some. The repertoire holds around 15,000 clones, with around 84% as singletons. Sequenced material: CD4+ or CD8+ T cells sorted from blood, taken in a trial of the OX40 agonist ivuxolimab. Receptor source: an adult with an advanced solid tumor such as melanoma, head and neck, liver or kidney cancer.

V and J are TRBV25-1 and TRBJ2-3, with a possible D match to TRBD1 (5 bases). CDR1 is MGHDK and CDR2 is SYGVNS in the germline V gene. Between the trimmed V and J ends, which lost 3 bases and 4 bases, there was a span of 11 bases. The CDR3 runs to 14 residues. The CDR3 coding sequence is TGTGCCAGCAGTGATTTTGGGGCCGCAGATACGCAGTATTTT. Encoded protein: CASSDFGAADTQYF.

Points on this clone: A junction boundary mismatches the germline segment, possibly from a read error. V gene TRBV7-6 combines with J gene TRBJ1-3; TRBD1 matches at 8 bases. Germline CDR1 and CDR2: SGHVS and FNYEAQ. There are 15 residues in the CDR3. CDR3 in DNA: TGTGCCAGCAGCCTAGCCCGACAGGGGGGAAACACCATATATTTT. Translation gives CASSLARQGGNTIYF.

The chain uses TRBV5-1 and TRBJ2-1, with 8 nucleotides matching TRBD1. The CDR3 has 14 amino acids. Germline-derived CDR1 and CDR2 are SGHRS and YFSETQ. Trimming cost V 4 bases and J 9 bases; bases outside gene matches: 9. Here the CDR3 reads CASSGFQGAGEQFF. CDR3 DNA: TGCGCCAGCAGCGGATTTCAGGGGGCGGGTGAGCAGTTCTTC.

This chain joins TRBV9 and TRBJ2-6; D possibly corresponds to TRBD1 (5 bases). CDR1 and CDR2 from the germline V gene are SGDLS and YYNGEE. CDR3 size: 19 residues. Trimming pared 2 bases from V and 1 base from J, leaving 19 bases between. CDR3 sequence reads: CASSVWGVSRVSGANVLTF. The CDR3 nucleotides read TGTGCCAGCAGCGTTTGGGGTGTATCCAGGGTTTCTGGGGCCAACGTCCTGACTTTC. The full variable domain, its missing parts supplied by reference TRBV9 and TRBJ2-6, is DSGVTQTPKHLITATGQRVTLRCSPRSGDLSVYWYQQSLDQGLQFLIQYYNGEERAKGNILERFSAQQFPDLHSELNLSSLELGDSALYFCASSVWGVSRVSGANVLTFGAGSRLTVL.

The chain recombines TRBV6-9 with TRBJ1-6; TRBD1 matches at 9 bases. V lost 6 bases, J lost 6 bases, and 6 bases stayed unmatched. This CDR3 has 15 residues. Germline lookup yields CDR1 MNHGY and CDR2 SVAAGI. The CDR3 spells CASSQPGQGNSPLHF. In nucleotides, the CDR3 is TGTGCCAGCAGCCAACCGGGACAGGGTAATTCACCCCTCCACTTT.

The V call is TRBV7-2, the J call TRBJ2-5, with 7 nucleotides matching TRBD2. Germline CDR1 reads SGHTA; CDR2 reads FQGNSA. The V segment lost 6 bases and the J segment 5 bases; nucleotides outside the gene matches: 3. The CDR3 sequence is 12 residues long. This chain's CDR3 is CASSKLAETQYF. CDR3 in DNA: TGTGCCAGCAGTAAACTAGCGGAGACCCAGTACTTC.

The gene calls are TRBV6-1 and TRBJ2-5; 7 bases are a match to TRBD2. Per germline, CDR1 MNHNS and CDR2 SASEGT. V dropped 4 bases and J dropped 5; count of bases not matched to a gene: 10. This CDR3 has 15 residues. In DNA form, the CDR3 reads TGTGCCAGCAGTGGTACTAGCGCGCAGACGGAGACCCAGTACTTC. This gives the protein CASSGTSAQTETQYF.

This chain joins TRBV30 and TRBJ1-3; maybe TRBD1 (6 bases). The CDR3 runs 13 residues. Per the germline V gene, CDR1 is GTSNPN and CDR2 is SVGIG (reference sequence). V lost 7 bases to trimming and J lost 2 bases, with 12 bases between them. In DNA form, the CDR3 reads TGTGCCTCGGGGGCACGTCCTGGAAACACCATATATTTT. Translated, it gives CASGARPGNTIYF.

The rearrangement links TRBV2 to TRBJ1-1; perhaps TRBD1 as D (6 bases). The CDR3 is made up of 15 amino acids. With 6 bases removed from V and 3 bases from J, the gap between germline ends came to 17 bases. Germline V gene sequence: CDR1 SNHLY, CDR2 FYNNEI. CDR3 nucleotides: TGTGCCAGCAGCCTGGGAGGGGGAGTAGACACTGAAGCTTTCTTT. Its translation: CASSLGGGVDTEAFF.

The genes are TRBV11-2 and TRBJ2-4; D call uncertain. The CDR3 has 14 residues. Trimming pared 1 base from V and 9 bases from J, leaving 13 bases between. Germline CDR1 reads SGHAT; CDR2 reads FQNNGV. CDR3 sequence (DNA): TGTGCCAGCAGCTTAGTCGGATATGCCGCCATTCAGTACTTC. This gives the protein CASSLVGYAAIQYF.

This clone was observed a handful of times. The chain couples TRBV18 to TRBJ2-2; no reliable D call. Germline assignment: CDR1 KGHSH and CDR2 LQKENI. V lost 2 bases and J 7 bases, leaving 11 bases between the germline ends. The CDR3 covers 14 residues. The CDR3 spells CASSPDGARGELFF. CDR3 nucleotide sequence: TGTGCCAGCTCACCAGACGGCGCCCGCGGGGAGCTGTTTTTT.

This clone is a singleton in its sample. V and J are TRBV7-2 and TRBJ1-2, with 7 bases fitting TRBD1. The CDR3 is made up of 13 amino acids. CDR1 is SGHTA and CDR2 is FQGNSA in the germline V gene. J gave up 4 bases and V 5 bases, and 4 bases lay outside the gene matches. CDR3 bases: TGTGCCAGCAGCGGAAGGACAGGCTATGGCTACACCTTC. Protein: CASSGRTGYGYTF.

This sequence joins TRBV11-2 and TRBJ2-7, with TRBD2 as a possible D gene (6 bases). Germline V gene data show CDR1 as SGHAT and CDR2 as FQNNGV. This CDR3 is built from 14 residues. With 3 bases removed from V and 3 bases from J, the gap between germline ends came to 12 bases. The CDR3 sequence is CASSLNEGGYEQYF. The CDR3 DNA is TGTGCCAGCAGCTTGAACGAGGGAGGCTACGAGCAGTACTTC.

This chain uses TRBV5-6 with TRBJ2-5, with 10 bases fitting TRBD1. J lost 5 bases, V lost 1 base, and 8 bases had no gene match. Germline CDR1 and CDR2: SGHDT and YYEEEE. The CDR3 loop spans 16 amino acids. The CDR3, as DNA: TGTGCCAGCAGCTTGATGACAGGGGGCGCTTGGGAGACCCAGTACTTC. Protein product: CASSLMTGGAWETQYF.

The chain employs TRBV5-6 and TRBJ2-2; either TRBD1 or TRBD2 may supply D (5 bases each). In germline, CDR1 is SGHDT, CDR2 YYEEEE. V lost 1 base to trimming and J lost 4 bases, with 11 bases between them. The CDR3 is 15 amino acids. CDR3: CASSLWAGSTGELFF. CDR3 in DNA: TGTGCCAGCAGCTTGTGGGCAGGGAGCACCGGGGAGCTGTTTTTT.

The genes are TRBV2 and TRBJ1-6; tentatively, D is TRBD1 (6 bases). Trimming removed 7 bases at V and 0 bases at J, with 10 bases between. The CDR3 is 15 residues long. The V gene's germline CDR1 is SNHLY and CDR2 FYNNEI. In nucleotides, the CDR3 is TGTGCCAGCAATCCACAGGGCTCCTATAATTCACCCCTCCACTTT. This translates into CASNPQGSYNSPLHF.

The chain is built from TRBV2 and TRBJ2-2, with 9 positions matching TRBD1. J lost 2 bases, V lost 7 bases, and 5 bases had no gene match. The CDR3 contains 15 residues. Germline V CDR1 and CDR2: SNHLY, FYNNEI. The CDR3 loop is CASKLDRGNTGELFF. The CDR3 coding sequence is TGTGCCAGCAAGCTGGACAGGGGAAACACCGGGGAGCTGTTTTTT.

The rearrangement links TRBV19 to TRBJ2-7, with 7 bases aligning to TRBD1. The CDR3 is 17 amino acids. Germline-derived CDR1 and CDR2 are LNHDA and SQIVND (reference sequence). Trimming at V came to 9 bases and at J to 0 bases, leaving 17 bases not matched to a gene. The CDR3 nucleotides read TGTGCCAGACCACTCCCCGGACAGGCGATAAGCTCCTACGAGCAGTACTTC. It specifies CARPLPGQAISSYEQYF.

The CDR3 nucleotides are TGTGCCAGCAGCTTAGTAGCAGGGGGGGCACAGCATTTT. Amino acid sequence: CASSLVAGGAQHF. This chain joins TRBV7-2 and TRBJ1-5; TRBD1 aligns across 7 bases. Per germline, CDR1 SGHTA and CDR2 FQGNSA. The V segment lost 1 base and the J segment 13 bases; nucleotides outside the gene matches: 7. The CDR3 is 13 residues long. Drawing the rest from reference TRBV7-2 and TRBJ1-5, the complete variable domain is GAGVSQSPSNKVTEKGKDVELRCDPISGHTALYWYRQSLGQGLEFLIYFQGNSAPDKSGLPSDRFSAERTGGSVSTLTIQRTQQEDSAVYLCASSLVAGGAQHFGDGTRLSIL.

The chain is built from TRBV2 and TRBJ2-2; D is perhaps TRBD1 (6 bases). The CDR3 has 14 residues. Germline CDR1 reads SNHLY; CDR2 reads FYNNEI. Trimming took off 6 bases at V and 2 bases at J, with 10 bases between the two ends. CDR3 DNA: TGTGCCAGCAGGTACAGGGAAAACACCGGGGAGCTGTTTTTT. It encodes CASRYRENTGELFF.

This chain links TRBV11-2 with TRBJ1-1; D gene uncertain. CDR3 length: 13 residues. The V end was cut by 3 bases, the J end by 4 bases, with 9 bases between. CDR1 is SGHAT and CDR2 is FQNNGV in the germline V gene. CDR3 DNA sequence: TGTGCCAGCAGCTTTGGGTGGGGCACTGAAGCTTTCTTT. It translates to CASSFGWGTEAFF.